Each of the 27 T cell receptor beta chains below was sequenced from the same sample in a study of T cell responses to AZD1222 COVID-19 vaccine. Some clones are missing from TCRdb's copy, which holds only in-frame ones; the method was immunoSEQ multiplex PCR. The table shows around 99,000 clones, with roughly 88% occurring only once. Material: peripheral blood, obtained on day 0 of AZD1222 vaccination. The receptors here all came from an adult in good health.

This sequence joins TRBV10-3 and TRBJ2-1; TRBD1 might be the D (6 bases). The V end lost 6 bases, the J end lost 1 base, and 16 bases lay between the germline ends. CDR1 ENHRY and CDR2 SYGVKD come from the germline V gene. This CDR3 comprises 16 residues. CDR3 sequence reads: CAIRGEGESSYNEQFF. The DNA of the CDR3 is TGTGCCATCAGGGGAGAGGGGGAGTCGTCCTACAATGAGCAGTTCTTC.

The chain joins TRBV28 to TRBJ1-4; D uncertain. CDR3 length equals 15 residues. Per the germline V gene, CDR1 is MDHEN and CDR2 is SYDVKM. The germline V and J ends were trimmed by 6 bases and 3 bases, with 14 bases remaining between them. CDR3 nucleotides: TGTGCCAGCAGCTGGGCGGGGAGGCCTAATGAAAAACTGTTTTTT. Translation: CASSWAGRPNEKLFF.

The J gene is TRBJ2-7, the V gene TRBV7-8, with TRBD1 identical over 9 bases. The CDR3 sequence is 15 residues long. Germline CDR1 and CDR2: SGHVS and FQNEAQ. The trim removed 0 bases at V and 2 bases at J, leaving 2 bases unmatched. The CDR3 protein is CASSLAGQGAYEQYF. DNA for the CDR3: TGTGCCAGCAGCTTAGCGGGACAGGGTGCCTACGAGCAGTACTTC.

This clone was observed a single time. The chain links TRBV9 to TRBJ2-3, with D possibly being TRBD1 or TRBD2 (6 bases each). Germline assignment: CDR1 SGDLS and CDR2 YYNGEE. V lost 1 base and J 3 bases, leaving 15 bases between the germline ends. CDR3 size: 16 residues. CDR3 loop: CASSVLGGQITDTQYF. CDR3 bases: TGTGCCAGCAGCGTATTGGGGGGACAAATAACAGATACGCAGTATTTT.

The chain links TRBV7-8 to TRBJ1-2; TRBD1 is a possible D gene (6 bases). The CDR3 has 14 amino acids. The V end was cut by 6 bases, the J end by 0 bases, with 11 bases between. Germline values: CDR1 SGHVS, CDR2 FQNEAQ. Here the CDR3 reads CASSLQGSNYGYTF. CDR3 coding DNA: TGTGCCAGCAGTTTGCAGGGGTCTAACTATGGCTACACCTTC.

V and J are TRBV24-1 and TRBJ1-5, with D tentatively TRBD1 (5 bases). The CDR3 runs to 14 residues. Germline values: CDR1 KGHDR, CDR2 SFDVKD. The V end lost 5 bases, the J end lost 0 bases, and 7 bases lay between the germline ends. CDR3 sequence reads: CATSGQGSNQPQHF. The CDR3 nucleotides are TGTGCCACCAGTGGTCAGGGTAGCAATCAGCCCCAGCATTTT.

The V call is TRBV29-1, the J call TRBJ1-1; D perhaps matches TRBD1 (6 bases). The CDR3 sequence is 12 residues long. The germline V gene encodes CDR1 SQVTM and CDR2 ANQGSEA. Deletions cut 7 bases from V and 7 bases from J, with 16 bases between. This CDR3 is CSASSGGLEAFF. DNA for the CDR3: TGCAGCGCCTCCAGTGGGGGGCTTGAAGCTTTCTTT.

The V call is TRBV6-5, the J call TRBJ1-5, with TRBD1 matching over 11 bases. J lost 4 bases, V lost 6 bases, and 5 bases had no gene match. The germline V gene has CDR1 MNHEY and CDR2 SVGAGI. The CDR3 consists of 15 residues. The CDR3 is CASRRGTGGNQPQHF. CDR3 in DNA: TGTGCCAGCAGAAGAGGGACAGGGGGTAATCAGCCCCAGCATTTT.

The chain combines TRBV18 with TRBJ1-1, with D perhaps TRBD1 (6 bases). Deletions cut 3 bases from V and 1 base from J, with 12 bases between. The germline CDR1 and CDR2 sequences are KGHSH and LQKENI. This CDR3 spans 15 amino acids. CDR3 loop: CASSPRQEPNTEAFF. The CDR3 DNA sequence: TGTGCCAGCTCACCTCGACAGGAACCGAACACTGAAGCTTTCTTT.

V gene TRBV7-2 combines with J gene TRBJ2-2, with D possibly being TRBD2 (6 bases). The CDR3 covers 16 residues. Deletions cut 3 bases from V and 0 bases from J, with 11 bases between. Germline V gene data show CDR1 as SGHTA and CDR2 as FQGNSA. CDR3 DNA: TGTGCCAGCAGCTTTTCGGGCGGGGCGAACACCGGGGAGCTGTTTTTT. Its translation is CASSFSGGANTGELFF.

The chain uses TRBV5-1 and TRBJ1-4; D remains unclear. V shed 5 bases and J shed 3 bases, with 14 bases lying between them. The CDR3 sequence is 15 residues long. Germline lookup yields CDR1 SGHRS and CDR2 YFSETQ. The CDR3 region is CASRRQEAPNEKLFF. The CDR3 DNA reads TGCGCCAGCAGACGCCAGGAGGCCCCTAATGAAAAACTGTTTTTT.

J is TRBJ2-7 and V is TRBV6-5, with D tentatively TRBD2 (5 bases). Trimming shortened V by 0 bases and J by 3 bases, and 12 bases separated the two germline ends. The CDR3 has 15 amino acids. Germline CDR1 and CDR2: MNHEY and SVGAGI. The CDR3 protein is CASSYSRAAHYEQYF. The CDR3 DNA is TGTGCCAGCAGTTACTCGAGAGCGGCACACTACGAGCAGTACTTC.

The DNA for the CDR3 is TGTGCCAGCAGTCAAATCCGGGGCTCTGAAGCTTTCTTT. Protein: CASSQIRGSEAFF. The chain recombines TRBV6-5 with TRBJ1-1; D is possibly TRBD1 (5 bases). The CDR3 has 13 residues. CDR1 is MNHEY and CDR2 is SVGAGI in the germline V gene. The germline V and J ends were trimmed by 5 bases and 6 bases, with 13 bases remaining between them.

The V gene is TRBV5-1, the J gene TRBJ1-1, with D unclear. From germline, CDR1 is SGHRS and CDR2 YFSETQ. Trimming removed 2 bases at V and 5 bases at J, with 13 bases between. This CDR3 has 14 residues. The CDR3 DNA reads as TGCGCCAGCAGCTTCACAGAAATAGCTACTGAAGCTTTCTTT. This translates into CASSFTEIATEAFF.

The chain uses TRBV19 and TRBJ1-2; TRBD1 is a possible D gene (6 bases). Deletions cut 9 bases from V and 4 bases from J, with 27 bases between. The length of the CDR3 is 17 residues. Per the germline V gene, CDR1 is LNHDA and CDR2 is SQIVND (reference sequence). The CDR3 region is CASLEGGPGRGAYGYTF. Written as DNA, the CDR3 is TGTGCCAGCCTAGAGGGGGGCCCTGGACGAGGGGCCTATGGCTACACCTTC.

This clone has a handful of counts. This sequence joins TRBV9 and TRBJ1-1; TRBD1 aligns across 7 bases. Looked up from germline, CDR1 is SGDLS and CDR2 is YYNGEE. V was pared by 0 bases and J by 8 bases, with 4 bases of the junction left unmatched. This CDR3 is 13 amino acids long. CDR3 protein: CASSVGRGREAFF. The CDR3 nucleotides are TGTGCCAGCAGCGTAGGCAGGGGGAGGGAAGCTTTCTTT.

The chain is built from TRBV6-4 and TRBJ1-6; D not certain. CDR1 MRHNA and CDR2 SNTAGT come from the germline V gene. CDR3 length equals 13 residues. Deletions cut 2 bases from V and 9 bases from J, with 8 bases between. DNA of the CDR3: TGTGCCAGCAGTGACAGGGTTCCTTCACCCCTCCACTTT. Encoded protein: CASSDRVPSPLHF.

This clone was picked up one time. The chain employs TRBV12-3 or TRBV12-4 and TRBJ2-3; D is undetermined. V shed 2 bases and J shed 6 bases, with 9 bases lying between them. The CDR3 contains 13 residues. The DNA for the CDR3 is TGTGCCAGCAGTTTATCTCAAGGGGATACGCAGTATTTT. This codes for CASSLSQGDTQYF.

The chain couples TRBV18 to TRBJ1-2, with 8 bases that match TRBD1. From germline, CDR1 is KGHSH and CDR2 LQKENI. This CDR3 spans 14 amino acids. After removal of 1 base from V and 8 bases from J, the junction contained 6 bases not matched to a gene. The CDR3 reads CASSPRQGIDGYTF. CDR3 sequence (DNA): TGTGCCAGCTCACCACGACAGGGGATAGACGGCTACACCTTC.

The rearrangement joins TRBV6-1 to TRBJ2-3; 11 bases are shared with TRBD2. The V and J ends lost 4 bases and 0 bases, in that order; junction bases with no gene match: 12. From germline, CDR1 is MNHNS and CDR2 SASEGT. The CDR3 sequence is 19 residues long. The CDR3 sequence: CASSALIAGGLGSTDTQYF. CDR3 DNA: TGTGCCAGCAGTGCGCTAATAGCGGGGGGGCTCGGAAGCACAGATACGCAGTATTTT.

This clone was observed a single time. This rearrangement joins TRBV18 to TRBJ1-1; D ambiguous. The CDR3 loop spans 14 amino acids. Germline lookup yields CDR1 KGHSH and CDR2 LQKENI. Deletions cut 2 bases from V and 2 bases from J, with 9 bases between. The CDR3 nucleotides are TGTGCCAGCTCACCAAGCCAAATTAACACTGAAGCTTTCTTT. This translates into CASSPSQINTEAFF.

This clone was counted a few times. This chain uses TRBV10-3 with TRBJ1-6; no firm D call. The V gene lost 6 bases and the J gene lost 8 bases, with 11 bases spanning the gap. The CDR3 is 13 residues long. CDR1 and CDR2 (germline): ENHRY, SYGVKD. In nucleotides, the CDR3 is TGTGCCATCAGGGGAAAATTTGATTCACCCCTCCACTTT. Translation gives CAIRGKFDSPLHF.

The chain recombines TRBV19 with TRBJ1-2, with TRBD1 matching over 8 bases. The CDR3 loop spans 15 amino acids. CDR1 LNHDA and CDR2 SQIVND come from the germline V gene (reference sequence). The trim removed 9 bases at V and 4 bases at J, leaving 13 bases unmatched. The DNA of the CDR3 is TGTGCCAGCAACGATGGGGACAGGCCCTTCTATGGCTACACCTTC. Residues: CASNDGDRPFYGYTF.

The genes are TRBV7-8 and TRBJ1-3; D is unresolved. The V end lost 0 bases, the J end lost 0 bases, and 9 bases lay between the germline ends. The germline V gene has CDR1 SGHVS and CDR2 FQNEAQ. This CDR3 is built from 16 residues. CDR3 region: CASSLAPASSGNTIYF. The DNA of the CDR3 is TGTGCCAGCAGCTTAGCCCCTGCAAGCTCTGGAAACACCATATATTTT.

The genes are TRBV5-6 and TRBJ2-1; D remains unclear. Germline V gene data show CDR1 as SGHDT and CDR2 as YYEEEE. This CDR3 comprises 13 residues. V gave up 1 base and J gave up 4 bases, with 6 bases separating them. CDR3 coding DNA: TGTGCCAGCAGCTTGCACAGATACAATGAGCAGTTCTTC. This gives the protein CASSLHRYNEQFF.

The rearrangement uses TRBV4-1 and TRBJ2-3; 11 bases map to TRBD2. The CDR3 sequence is 17 residues long. CDR1 is MGHRA and CDR2 is YSYEKL in the germline V gene. Trimming removed 1 base from V and 4 bases from J; junction bases left unmatched: 7. CDR3 bases: TGCGCCAGCAGCCAAGGAGTAGCGGGGGGGTGGGCAGATACGCAGTATTTT. This sequence encodes CASSQGVAGGWADTQYF.

This clone was counted only a few times. The chain employs TRBV10-1 and TRBJ2-5; D uncertain. The CDR3 is made up of 12 amino acids. Germline V gene data show CDR1 as WNHNN and CDR2 as SYGVQD (reference sequence). V gave up 0 bases and J gave up 4 bases, with 3 bases separating them. DNA for the CDR3: TGCGCCAGCAGTGAGTCGGGAGAGACCCAGTACTTC. It specifies CASSESGETQYF.